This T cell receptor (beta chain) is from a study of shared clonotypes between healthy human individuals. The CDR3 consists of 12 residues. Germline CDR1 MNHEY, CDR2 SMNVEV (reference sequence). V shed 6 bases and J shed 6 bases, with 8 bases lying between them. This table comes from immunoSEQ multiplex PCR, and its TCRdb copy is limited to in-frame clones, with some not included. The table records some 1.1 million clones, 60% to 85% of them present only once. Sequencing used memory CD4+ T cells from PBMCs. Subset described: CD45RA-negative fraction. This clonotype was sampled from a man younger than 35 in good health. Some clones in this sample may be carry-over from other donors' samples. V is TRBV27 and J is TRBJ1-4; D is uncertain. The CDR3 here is CASSRPYEKLFF. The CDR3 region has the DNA TGTGCCAGCAGCCGTCCGTATGAAAAACTGTTTTTT.